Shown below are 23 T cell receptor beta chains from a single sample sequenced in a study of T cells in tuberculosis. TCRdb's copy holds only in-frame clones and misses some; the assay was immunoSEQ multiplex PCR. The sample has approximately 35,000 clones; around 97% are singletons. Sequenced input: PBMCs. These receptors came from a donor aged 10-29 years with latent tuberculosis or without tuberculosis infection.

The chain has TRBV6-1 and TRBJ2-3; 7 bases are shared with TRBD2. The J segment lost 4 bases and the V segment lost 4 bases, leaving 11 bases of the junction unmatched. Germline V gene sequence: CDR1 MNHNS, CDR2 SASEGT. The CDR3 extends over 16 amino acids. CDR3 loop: CASSGRVSGLSDTQYF. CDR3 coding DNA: TGTGCCAGCAGTGGACGGGTTAGCGGGCTTTCAGATACGCAGTATTTT.

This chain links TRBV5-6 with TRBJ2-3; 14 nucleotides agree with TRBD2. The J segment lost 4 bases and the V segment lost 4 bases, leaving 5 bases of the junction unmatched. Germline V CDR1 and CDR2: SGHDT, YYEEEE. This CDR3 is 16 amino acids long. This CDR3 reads CASSRLAGGPPDTQYF. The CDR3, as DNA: TGTGCCAGCAGCCGACTAGCGGGGGGGCCCCCAGATACGCAGTATTTT.

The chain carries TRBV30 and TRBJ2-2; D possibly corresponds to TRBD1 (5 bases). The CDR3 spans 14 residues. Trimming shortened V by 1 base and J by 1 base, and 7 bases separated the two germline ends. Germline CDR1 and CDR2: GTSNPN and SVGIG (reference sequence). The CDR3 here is CAWSGGENTGELFF. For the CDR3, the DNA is TGTGCCTGGAGTGGGGGCGAGAACACCGGGGAGCTGTTTTTT. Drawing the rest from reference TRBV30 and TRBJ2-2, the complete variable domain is SQTIHQWPATLVQPVGSPLSLECTVEGTSNPNLYWYRQAAGRGLQLLFYSVGIGQISSEVPQNLSASRPQDRQFILSSKKLLLSDSGFYLCAWSGGENTGELFFGEGSRLTVL.

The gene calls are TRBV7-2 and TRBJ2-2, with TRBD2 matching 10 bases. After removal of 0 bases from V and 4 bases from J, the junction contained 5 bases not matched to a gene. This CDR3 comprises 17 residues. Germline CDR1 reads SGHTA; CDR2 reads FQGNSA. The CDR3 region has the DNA TGTGCCAGCAGCTTAGCGGAACTAGCGGGGAGCACCGGGGAGCTGTTTTTT. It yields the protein CASSLAELAGSTGELFF. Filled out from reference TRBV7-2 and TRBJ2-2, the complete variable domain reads GAGVSQSPSNKVTEKGKDVELRCDPISGHTALYWYRQSLGQGLEFLIYFQGNSAPDKSGLPSDRFSAERTGGSVSTLTIQRTQQEDSAVYLCASSLAELAGSTGELFFGEGSRLTVL.

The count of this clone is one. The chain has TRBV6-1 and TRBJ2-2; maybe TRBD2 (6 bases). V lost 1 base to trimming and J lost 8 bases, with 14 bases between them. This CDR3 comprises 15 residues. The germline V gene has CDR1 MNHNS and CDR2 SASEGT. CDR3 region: CASSEGDLTSGELFF. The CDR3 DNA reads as TGTGCCAGCAGTGAAGGGGACTTAACCTCGGGGGAGCTGTTTTTT.

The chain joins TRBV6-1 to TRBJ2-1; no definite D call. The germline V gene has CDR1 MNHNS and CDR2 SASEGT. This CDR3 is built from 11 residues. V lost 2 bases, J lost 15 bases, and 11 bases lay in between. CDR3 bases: TGTGCCAGCAGTGAAATTAGATCTCTGTTCTTC. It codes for CASSEIRSLFF.

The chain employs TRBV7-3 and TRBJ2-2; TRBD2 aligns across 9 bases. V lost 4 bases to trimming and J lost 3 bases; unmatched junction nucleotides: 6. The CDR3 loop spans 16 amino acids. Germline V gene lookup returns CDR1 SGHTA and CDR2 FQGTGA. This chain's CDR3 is CASSSTSGIYTGELFF. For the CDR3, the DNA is TGTGCCAGCAGCTCGACTAGCGGAATCTACACCGGGGAGCTGTTTTTT.

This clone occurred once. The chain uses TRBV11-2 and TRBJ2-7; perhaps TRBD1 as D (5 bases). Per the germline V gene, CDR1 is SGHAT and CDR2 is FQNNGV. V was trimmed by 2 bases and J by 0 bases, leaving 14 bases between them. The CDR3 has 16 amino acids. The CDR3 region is CASSLSGRVGSYEQYF. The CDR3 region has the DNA TGTGCCAGCAGCTTATCGGGCAGGGTGGGCTCCTACGAGCAGTACTTC.

This chain's CDR3 is CASSLDPVNTEAFF. The CDR3 coding sequence is TGCGCCAGCAGCTTGGACCCAGTCAACACTGAAGCTTTCTTT. The genes are TRBV5-1 and TRBJ1-1; the D is unclear. V was shortened by 0 bases and J by 2 bases, with 8 bases between the two germline ends. Germline V gene sequence: CDR1 SGHRS, CDR2 YFSETQ. The CDR3 contains 14 residues.

The CDR3 nucleotides read TGTGCCAGCAGCGTAGAGGAGGCGGGACCTTATACGCAGTATTTT. It codes for CASSVEEAGPYTQYF. The V and J genes are TRBV9 and TRBJ2-3; D might be TRBD2 (6 bases). V was shortened by 0 bases and J by 7 bases, with 15 bases between the two germline ends. Germline V gene lookup returns CDR1 SGDLS and CDR2 YYNGEE. This CDR3 comprises 15 residues.

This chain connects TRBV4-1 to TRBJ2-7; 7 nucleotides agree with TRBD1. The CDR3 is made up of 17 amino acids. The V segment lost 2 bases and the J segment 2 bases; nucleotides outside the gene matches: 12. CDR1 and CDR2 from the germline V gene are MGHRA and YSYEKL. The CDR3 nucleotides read TGCGCCAGCAGCCAATCCCTGCGTCGGGACAGTCCCTACGAGCAGTACTTC. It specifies CASSQSLRRDSPYEQYF.

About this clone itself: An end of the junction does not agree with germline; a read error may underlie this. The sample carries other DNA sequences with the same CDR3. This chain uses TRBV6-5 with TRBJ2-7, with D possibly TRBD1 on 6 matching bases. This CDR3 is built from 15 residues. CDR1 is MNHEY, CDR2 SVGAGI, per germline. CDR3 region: CASSYRVPAASEQYF. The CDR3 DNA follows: TGCGCCAGCAGTTACAGGGTTCCAGCGGCTTCGGAGCAGTACTTC.

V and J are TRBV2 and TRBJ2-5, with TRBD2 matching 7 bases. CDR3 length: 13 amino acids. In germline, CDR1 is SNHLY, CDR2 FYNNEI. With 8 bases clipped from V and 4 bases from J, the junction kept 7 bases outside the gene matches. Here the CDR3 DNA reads TGTGCCAGCTCGGCGGGGGAGGGAGAGACCCAGTACTTC. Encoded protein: CASSAGEGETQYF. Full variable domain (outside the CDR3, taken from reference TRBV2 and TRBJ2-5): EPEVTQTPSHQVTQMGQEVILRCVPISNHLYFYWYRQILGQKVEFLVSFYNNEISEKSEIFDDQFSVERPDGSNFTLKIRSTKLEDSAMYFCASSAGEGETQYFGPGTRLLVL.

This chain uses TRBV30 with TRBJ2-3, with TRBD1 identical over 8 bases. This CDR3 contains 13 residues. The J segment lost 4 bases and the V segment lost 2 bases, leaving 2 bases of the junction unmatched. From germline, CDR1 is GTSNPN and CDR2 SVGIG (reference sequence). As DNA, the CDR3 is TGTGCCTGGAGTCCAGGGGGCGCAGATACGCAGTATTTT. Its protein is CAWSPGGADTQYF.

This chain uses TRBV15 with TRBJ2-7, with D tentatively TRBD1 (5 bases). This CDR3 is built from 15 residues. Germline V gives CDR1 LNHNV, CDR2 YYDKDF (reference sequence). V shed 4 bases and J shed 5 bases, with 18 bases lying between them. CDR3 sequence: CATSTAQAGFHEQYF. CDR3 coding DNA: TGTGCCACCAGCACCGCACAGGCTGGGTTCCACGAGCAGTACTTC.

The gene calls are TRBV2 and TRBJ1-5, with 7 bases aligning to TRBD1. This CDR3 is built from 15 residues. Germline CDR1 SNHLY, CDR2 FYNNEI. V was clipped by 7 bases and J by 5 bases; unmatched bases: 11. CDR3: CASMGGQTTDQPQHF. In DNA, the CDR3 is TGTGCCAGCATGGGGGGACAGACTACCGATCAGCCCCAGCATTTT.

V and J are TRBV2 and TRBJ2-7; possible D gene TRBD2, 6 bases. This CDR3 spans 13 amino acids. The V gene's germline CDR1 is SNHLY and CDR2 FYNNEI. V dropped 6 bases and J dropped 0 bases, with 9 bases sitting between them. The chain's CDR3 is CASRDGSSYEQYF. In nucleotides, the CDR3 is TGTGCCAGCAGGGACGGGAGCTCCTACGAGCAGTACTTC.

The CDR3, as DNA: TGTGCCAGTAGTCTGCGAGGACAGCCAGCTAACTATGGCTACACCTTC. It yields the protein CASSLRGQPANYGYTF. The chain combines TRBV19 with TRBJ1-2; D perhaps matches TRBD1 (6 bases). Germline assignment: CDR1 LNHDA and CDR2 SQIVND (reference sequence). V was pared by 5 bases and J by 0 bases, with 16 bases between. This CDR3 is built from 16 residues.

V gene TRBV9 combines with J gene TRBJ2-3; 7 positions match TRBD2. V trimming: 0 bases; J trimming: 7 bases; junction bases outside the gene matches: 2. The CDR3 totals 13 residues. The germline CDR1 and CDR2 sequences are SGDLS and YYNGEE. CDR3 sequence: CASSVAGGNTQYF. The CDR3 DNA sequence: TGTGCCAGCAGCGTAGCGGGGGGAAATACGCAGTATTTT.

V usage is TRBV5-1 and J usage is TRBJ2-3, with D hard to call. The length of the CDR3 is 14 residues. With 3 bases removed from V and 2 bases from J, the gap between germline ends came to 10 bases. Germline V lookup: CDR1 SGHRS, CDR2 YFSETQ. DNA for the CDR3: TGCGCCAGCAGCTCCGTTCCGTTCACAGATACGCAGTATTTT. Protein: CASSSVPFTDTQYF.

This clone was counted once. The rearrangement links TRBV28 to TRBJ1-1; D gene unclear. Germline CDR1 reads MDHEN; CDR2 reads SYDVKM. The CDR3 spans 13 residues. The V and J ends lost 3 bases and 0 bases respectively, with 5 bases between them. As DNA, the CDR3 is TGTGCCAGCAGTTTTTCAGTGAACACTGAAGCTTTCTTT. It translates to CASSFSVNTEAFF.

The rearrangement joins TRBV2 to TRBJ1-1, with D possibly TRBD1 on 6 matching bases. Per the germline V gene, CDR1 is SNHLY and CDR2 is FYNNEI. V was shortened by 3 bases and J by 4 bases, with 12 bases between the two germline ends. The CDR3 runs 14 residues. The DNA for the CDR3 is TGTGCCAGCAGTGACTCGACAGGAACCACTGAAGCTTTCTTT. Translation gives CASSDSTGTTEAFF.

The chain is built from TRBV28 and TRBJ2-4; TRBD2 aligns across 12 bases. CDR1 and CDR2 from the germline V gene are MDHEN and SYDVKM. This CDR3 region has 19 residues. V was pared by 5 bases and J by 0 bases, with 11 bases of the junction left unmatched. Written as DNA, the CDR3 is TGTGCCAGCAGTAGAGTTCTAGCGGGAGGGACCTTAGCCAAAAACATTCAGTACTTC. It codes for CASSRVLAGGTLAKNIQYF.